The clone carrying this TCR beta chain was detected only a few times. The antigen remains unidentified. The ends were cut back, 7 bases at V and 3 bases at J, with 12 bases in the middle. The CDR3 sequence is 13 residues long. Germline CDR1 and CDR2: MNHEY and SVGAGI. This entry is derived from a study of T cells in localized non-small cell lung cancer. Notes on the study in general: Without multi-region sequencing, intratumor heterogeneity could not be excluded.

The method was immunoSEQ multiplex PCR; TCRdb's version includes in-frame clones alone and lacks a portion of them. Of about 78,000 clones listed, about 83% were seen once; the top ten hold over 2.5%. The gene calls are TRBV6-5 and TRBJ1-2; no reliable D call. This sequence originates from a man between 40 and 69 years old with stage I lung adenocarcinoma. This material consisted of peripheral blood, taken before any cancer treatment. The CDR3 coding sequence is TGTGCCAGCACCCGCTCTGGGGACTATGGCTACACCTTC. This codes for CASTRSGDYGYTF.